This TCR beta chain was sequenced in a study of cytomegalovirus exposure and HLA in healthy donors. In the study overall: The Caucasian-associated ancestry cluster held 65% to 85% of around 380 genotyped donors. Study outcomes and limitations: Versus the roughly 700-donor mean, an Asian-associated ancestry cluster reportedly showed fewer N-insertions in a later analysis. A link between a missense DCLRE1C variant and TCR beta V- and J-gene trimming emerged from a later analysis.

On this clone itself: Its antigen is not known.

Germline V gene lookup returns CDR1 LNHDA and CDR2 SQIVND (reference sequence). There are 15 residues in the CDR3. V was trimmed by 7 bases and J by 6 bases, leaving 19 bases between them. Primers included in the PCR were 60 Vbeta and 13 Jbeta primers. Sequencing was performed with immunoSEQ multiplex PCR; in TCRdb, only in-frame clones are kept and a portion is missing. This repertoire shows approximately 170,000 clones, less than 80% found once; its top ten account for about 0.8%. The sample was PBMCs. The chain has TRBV19 and TRBJ1-5, with D possibly matching TRBD1 (6 bases). The sequence was collected from a female donor in good health and CMV-seronegative. The DNA for the CDR3 is TGTGCCAGTACCGCCACTCAGGGGCCGGGTCAGCCCCAGCATTTT. Translation gives CASTATQGPGQPQHF.